This is a list of T cell receptor beta chains from one sample in a study of T cells in Graves' hyperthyroidism and ophthalmopathy. TCRdb called the multiplex PCR reads again in MiXCR, with one record for every CDR3 protein. The sample yields some 550,000 distinct CDR3 sequences, roughly 20% seen once. Sequenced: blood. These receptor sequences come from a man aged 18 to 35 with Graves' hyperthyroidism. The CDR3 runs from the conserved cysteine through the conserved F or W. The order of the fields is D gene, J gene, clone size, V gene, CDR3 DNA, CDR3 protein. A D gene is named only where the DNA matches it firmly. Not every row has a clone size; where given, it reads once, few, many or a size class.

D: NA; J: TRBJ1-1; size: NA; V: TRBV19; DNA: TGTGCCAGTAGTCCTACCTTAAGCCGGAACACTGAAGCTTTCTTT; CDR3: CASSPTLSRNTEAFF
D: TRBD1; J: TRBJ1-6; size: many; V: TRBV6-4; DNA: TGTGCCAGCAGGGGAGACAGGGGAGTTGATTCACCCCTCCACTTT; CDR3: CASRGDRGVDSPLHF
D: TRBD1; J: TRBJ1-1; size: many; V: TRBV6-2/TRBV6-3; DNA: TGTGCCAGCAGTCGGGGACAGGGGAGCACTGAAGCTTTCTTT; CDR3: CASSRGQGSTEAFF
D: NA; J: TRBJ1-1; size: NA; V: TRBV12-3/TRBV12-4; DNA: TGTGCCAGCAGTTTAGGGACACGGCTATTCAGAGCTTTCTTT; CDR3: CASSLGTRLFRAFF
D: NA; J: TRBJ1-1; size: many; V: TRBV15; DNA: TGTGCCACCAGCAGAAGTCGGGGCTACGCTTTCTTT; CDR3: CATSRSRGYAFF
D: TRBD1; J: TRBJ1-1; size: many; V: TRBV19; DNA: TGTGCCAGTAGTGTCCGGGACAGATTGAACACTGAAGCTTTCTTT; CDR3: CASSVRDRLNTEAFF
D: TRBD1; J: TRBJ1-2; size: NA; V: TRBV30; DNA: TGTGCCTGGCGACGGACAGGGATAAATTACGGCTACACCTTC; CDR3: CAWRRTGINYGYTF
D: NA; J: TRBJ1-1; size: many; V: TRBV6-4; DNA: TGTGCCAGCAGTGACTCGGAGGGGGGCTACACTGAAGCTTTCTTT; CDR3: CASSDSEGGYTEAFF
D: NA; J: TRBJ1-5; size: NA; V: TRBV12-3/TRBV12-4; DNA: TGTGCCAGCAGTTTACGGCGGCCGAATCAGCCCCAGCATTTT; CDR3: CASSLRRPNQPQHF
D: TRBD1; J: TRBJ1-2; size: NA; V: TRBV4-1; DNA: TGCGCCAGCAGCCGGGGACAGGGAAGTAACTATGGCTACACCTTC; CDR3: CASSRGQGSNYGYTF
D: NA; J: TRBJ1-2; size: many; V: TRBV10-2; DNA: TGCGCCAGCATAGCGCAGGGAAACTATGGCTACACCTTC; CDR3: CASIAQGNYGYTF
D: NA; J: TRBJ1-1; size: many; V: TRBV6-5; DNA: TGTGCCAGCAGCCCCCTGCGGCTGAACACTGAAGCTTTCTTT; CDR3: CASSPLRLNTEAFF
D: NA; J: TRBJ2-7; size: NA; V: TRBV20-1; DNA: TGCAGTGCTAAACCCCTAGGTTCCCTATATTTTGAGCAGTACTTC; CDR3: CSAKPLGSLYFEQYF
D: TRBD2; J: TRBJ2-7; size: NA; V: TRBV2; DNA: TGTGCCAGCAGTGAAACTAGCGGGAGTTGGTACGAGCAGTACTTC; CDR3: CASSETSGSWYEQYF
D: NA; J: TRBJ1-6; size: many; V: TRBV28; DNA: TGTGTCAGCAGTTTAGTGAGGGAATTCAATTCACCCCTCCACTTT; CDR3: CVSSLVREFNSPLHF
D: NA; J: TRBJ2-2; size: many; V: TRBV24-1; DNA: TGTGCCACCAGTGCCCCGGACACCGACACCGGGGAGCTGTTTTTT; CDR3: CATSAPDTDTGELFF
D: TRBD1; J: TRBJ2-7; size: many; V: TRBV28; DNA: TGTGCCAGCGGGGACAGGGTAAACGAGCAGTACTTC; CDR3: CASGDRVNEQYF
D: TRBD2; J: TRBJ2-2; size: few; V: TRBV29-1; DNA: TGCAGCGTTGAGGAACTAGCGGGCCCTAACACCGGGGAGCTGTTTTTT; CDR3: CSVEELAGPNTGELFF
D: NA; J: TRBJ1-5; size: many; V: TRBV12-3/TRBV12-4; DNA: TGTGCCAGCAGTTTTGAGGGGGAAGTAAGCAATCAGCCCCAGCATTTT; CDR3: CASSFEGEVSNQPQHF
D: NA; J: TRBJ1-2; size: few; V: TRBV27; DNA: TGTGCCAGCAGTTTAGCCGGGGAAGGCTACACCTTC; CDR3: CASSLAGEGYTF
D: TRBD1; J: TRBJ2-6; size: NA; V: TRBV30; DNA: TGTGCCTGGACCGGGACAGGGGCTGGGGCCAACGTCCTGACTTTC; CDR3: CAWTGTGAGANVLTF
D: NA; J: TRBJ2-2; size: NA; V: TRBV28; DNA: TGTGCCAGCAGTACGACAACAGGGCCCGCCGGGGAGCTGTTTTTT; CDR3: CASSTTTGPAGELFF
D: NA; J: TRBJ1-5; size: many; V: TRBV28; DNA: TGTGCCAGCAGTGTTGCCCCGATGGGGCGTCAGCCCCAGCATTTT; CDR3: CASSVAPMGRQPQHF
D: NA; J: TRBJ1-1; size: NA; V: TRBV2; DNA: TGTGCCAGCAGTGAGACGGGGGAAGGGAACACTGAAGCTTTCTTT; CDR3: CASSETGEGNTEAFF
D: TRBD1; J: TRBJ2-6; size: NA; V: TRBV13; DNA: TGTGCCAGCAGCTTAATTAAGGACAGGGCCACCTCTGGGGCCAACGTCCTGACTTTC; CDR3: CASSLIKDRATSGANVLTF
D: NA; J: TRBJ1-2; size: many; V: TRBV2; DNA: TGTGCCAGCAGTCAAGGGGTTGGACAGTCCTATGGCTACACCTTC; CDR3: CASSQGVGQSYGYTF
D: NA; J: TRBJ1-1; size: many; V: TRBV12-3/TRBV12-4; DNA: TGTGCCAGCAGTTTGGGAATTTGGACTGAAGCTTTCTTT; CDR3: CASSLGIWTEAFF
D: NA; J: TRBJ1-5; size: few; V: TRBV28; DNA: TGTGCCAGCAGTGGAGACAGGCCCAATCAGCCCCAGCATTTT; CDR3: CASSGDRPNQPQHF
D: NA; J: TRBJ1-1; size: many; V: TRBV6-2/TRBV6-3; DNA: TGTGCCAGCAGTTACTCGATTCTTGTTGAAGCTTTCTTT; CDR3: CASSYSILVEAFF
D: NA; J: TRBJ1-1; size: NA; V: TRBV18; DNA: TGTGCCAGCTCAAAAAACAGGGAAAACACTGAAGCTTTCTTT; CDR3: CASSKNRENTEAFF
D: NA; J: TRBJ1-1; size: many; V: TRBV20-1; DNA: TGCAGTGCTAGAGATCCGATAGGGAGGAACACTGAAGCTTTCTTT; CDR3: CSARDPIGRNTEAFF
D: NA; J: TRBJ1-1; size: many; V: TRBV15; DNA: TGTGCCATCGAAAGTGCCCTGAACACTGAAGCTTTCTTT; CDR3: CAIESALNTEAFF
D: TRBD2; J: TRBJ2-5; size: NA; V: TRBV6-2/TRBV6-3; DNA: TGTGCCAGCAGTTACGGACTAGCGGGCCCTCAGTACTTC; CDR3: CASSYGLAGPQYF